These T cell receptor beta chains were read from a single sample in a study of blood T cell repertoires in COVID-19. TCRdb's table, derived via immunoSEQ multiplex PCR, lists solely in-frame clones and lacks some. Counted here are about 150,000 clones, around 84% occurring once; the ten biggest clones make up 2.2%. Sequencing was done on a sample of peripheral blood. The receptors derive from a man between 65 and 85 years old with acute or convalescent COVID-19. The CDR3 runs from the conserved cysteine through the conserved F or W.

v_call cdr3_aa
TRBV7-9 CASSLYSGGDTGELFF
TRBV19 CASSIGGLAYGYTF
TRBV12-5 CASVLGPNSYEQYF
TRBV18 CASSPSGVRPEETQYF
TRBV11-2 CASSFQTGTGANYGYTF
TRBV6-5 CASRGTSTDTQYF
TRBV4-1 CASSRQTGGYEQYF
TRBV7-2 CASSLGGDSYNEQFF
TRBV6-5 CASSQNRNSPLHF
TRBV27 CASGLRVREKLFF
TRBV24-1 CATSPRDRGGDTQYF
TRBV29-1 CSVESWTGRETQYF
TRBV7-9 CASSSRQPNTEAFF
TRBV6-6 CASSYDSYTGELFF
TRBV11-2 CASSSTRSDRGNYGYTF
TRBV7-3 CASSLGLHGNTQYF
TRBV20-1 CSARSPGGYTF
TRBV5-5 CASSLARLAGGSTDTQYF
TRBV6-5 CASQRQGATGELFF
TRBV9 CASSVRTGNTGELFF
TRBV6-6 CASSHEDRPYEKLFF
TRBV5-5 CASSLGREDTQYF
TRBV6-4 CASSEQGGNQPQHF
TRBV2 CASTVNRVQQETQYF
TRBV20-1 CSASASLTDTQYF
TRBV5-1 CASSLGTANTGELFF
TRBV23-1 CASSQSSRAPDTQYF
TRBV30 CAWRPGTGRLALLFF
TRBV27 CASRLAGLNYGYTF